This T cell receptor (beta chain) was sequenced during a study of CD8 T cells in Susac syndrome. RNA, at roughly 0.45 to 1 ug, was reverse transcribed with random hexamers. TCRdb independently ran MiXCR on the immunoSEQ multiplex PCR reads; one entry per CDR3 protein. Of more than 150,000 distinct CDR3 sequences listed, more than 95% are singletons. This CDR3 is built from 13 residues. Germline-derived CDR1 and CDR2 are SGHDT and YYEEEE. V was shortened by 5 bases and J by 4 bases, with 13 bases between the two germline ends. Sequencing of TCR beta drew on CD8+ and CD4+ T cells from blood. Bulk CD8+ and CD4+ cells came from magnetic negative isolation; CD8+ TEMRA by FACS.

The sequenced material came from CD4+ T cells from PBMCs. The TCR was taken from a human donor with Susac syndrome. V is TRBV5-6 and J is TRBJ2-7; tentatively, D is TRBD2 (6 bases). This CDR3 reads CASRPTTSYEQYF. The CDR3 DNA reads TGTGCCAGCAGGCCCACGACTAGTTACGAGCAGTACTTC.